This T cell receptor beta chain was recorded in a study of blood T cells in healthy people across ages. Points from the study as a whole: Since the PBMCs were unsorted, naive and antigen-experienced cells could not be conclusively compared. Percentage of naive T cells showed a strong correlation with TCR beta diversity.

This clonotype came up a few times. Antigen specificity is unknown. Per-sample yields of isolated PBMCs were at least 6 million. Trimming left V 0 bases short and J 5 bases short, with 17 bases between. The V gene's germline CDR1 is MNHNY and CDR2 SVGAGI (reference sequence). CDR3 length equals 16 residues. A second 7 to 11 cycle PCR used barcoded and J-beta primers. At least 3 million CDR3-containing paired-end reads were obtained per sample. TCRdb independently ran MiXCR on the 5' RACE reads; one entry per CDR3 protein. The sample consists of almost 300,000 distinct CDR3 sequences, 25% to 30% of them appearing once.

The rearrangement joins TRBV6-6 to TRBJ2-7, with D perhaps matching TRBD1 (5 bases). Sequenced input: blood. The sequence was obtained from a woman aged 70-85 years in good health. In nucleotides, the CDR3 is TGTGCCAGCAGTTACTCGAGGAAGCAGGGATCCCACGAGCAGTACTTC. This translates into CASSYSRKQGSHEQYF.